This TCR beta chain was profiled in a study of cytomegalovirus exposure and HLA in healthy donors. A few counts support this clone. The study ran its PCR with 60 Vbeta and 13 Jbeta primers. The protocol was immunoSEQ multiplex PCR, while the TCRdb copy is restricted to in-frame clones and leaves out a portion. The profile covers around 100,000 clones, with around 74% appearing a single time and over 4% taken by the ten largest. The sequence was collected from a man aged 25 to 40 in good health and CMV-seropositive. Input material: PBMCs.

The CDR3 protein is CASLLLGGDEQFF. The CDR3 DNA is TGTGCCAGCCTCCTCTTGGGGGGGGATGAGCAGTTCTTC. The genes are TRBV6-6 and TRBJ2-1; 7 nucleotides align to TRBD2. The germline gives CDR1 MNHNY, CDR2 SVGAGI (reference sequence). The V and J ends lost 8 bases and 8 bases, in that order; junction bases with no gene match: 9. This CDR3 has 13 amino acids.